This T cell receptor beta chain was captured in a study of blood T cell repertoires in COVID-19. Study details: Italy, Spain and the United States were the sources of the convalescent and acute COVID-19 samples.

Clones were sequenced by immunoSEQ multiplex PCR, and TCRdb holds only the in-frame ones, with some missing. The sample holds around 480,000 clones, roughly 90% seen once. Those enrolled, adults aged roughly 18 to 90 years, came from around 24 US areas. Two negative PCRs, clearance, or symptom resolution characterized the recovered Cohort 3 donors. The ends lost 6 bases at V and 6 bases at J; junction bases unmatched: 9. This CDR3 is 14 amino acids long. Germline CDR1 reads MNHEY; CDR2 reads SMNVEV (reference sequence). The sequence came from a woman under 30 who had recovered from COVID-19. The sample comprised PBMCs or T cells enriched from blood (not recorded which). The genes are TRBV27 and TRBJ1-1, with 8 bases fitting TRBD1. The CDR3 sequence: CASSSLQGGSEAFF. The CDR3 DNA is TGTGCCAGCAGCTCCTTACAGGGGGGCTCTGAAGCTTTCTTT.